This T cell receptor beta chain is from a study of identical twins. Whole-study results and caveats: Cord blood beta clonotypes that were abundant carried fewer insertions, and memory repertoires showed no such trend. There was an excess of low generation probability in the out-of-frame alpha sequences that twins shared. Findings came from cross-sectional statistics, without long-term follow-up of donors.

A universal primer site arose from template switching, and cDNA bore unique molecular identifiers. TCRdb independently ran MiXCR on the 5' RACE reads; one entry per CDR3 protein. The data hold 350,000 to 450,000 distinct CDR3 sequences, with roughly 18% observed a single time. This clonotype occurred a few times. Its antigen is not known. CDR1 and CDR2 from the germline V gene are MNHEY and SMNVEV (reference sequence). This CDR3 has 12 residues. Trimming took 6 bases from V and 6 from J, leaving 6 bases between them. The specimen was naive T cells sorted from blood. The chain is built from TRBV27 and TRBJ1-6, with D tentatively TRBD1 (5 bases). The receptor comes from a man aged 50 to 60 in good health. The CDR3 protein is CASSDSNSPLHF. CDR3 DNA sequence: TGTGCCAGCAGCGACAGTAATTCACCCCTCCACTTT.